This T cell receptor (beta chain) is from a study of shared clonotypes between healthy human individuals. V was cut by 4 bases and J by 10 bases, with 10 bases left in between. The CDR3 sequence is 11 residues long. Germline CDR1 SNHLY, CDR2 FYNNEI. Using immunoSEQ multiplex PCR, the repertoire was profiled, and TCRdb retains in-frame clones only, with some absent. The data hold a few million clones, with roughly 93% observed a single time. The V and J genes are TRBV2 and TRBJ1-1; weak D call: TRBD1 (6 bases). The sample comprised naive CD4+ T cells from PBMCs. Subset of the sample: CD45RA+ positively selected. The TCR sequence derives from a man aged 18 to 30 in good health. Some clones in this sample may be carry-over from other donors' samples. The CDR3 protein is CASSVQGRAFF. Here the CDR3 DNA reads TGTGCCAGCAGTGTCCAGGGGAGAGCTTTCTTT.